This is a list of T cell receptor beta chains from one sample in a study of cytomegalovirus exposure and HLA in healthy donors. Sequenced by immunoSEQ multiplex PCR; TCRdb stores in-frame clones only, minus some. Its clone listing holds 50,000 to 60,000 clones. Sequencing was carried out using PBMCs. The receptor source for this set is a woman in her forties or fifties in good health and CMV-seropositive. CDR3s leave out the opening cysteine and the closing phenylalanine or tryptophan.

ASSPPSLGDGELF,TRBV18
ATRGSGSPEETQY,TRBV15
ASSQDQDREQF,TRBV4-1
ASSLGTSGGYTDTQY,TRBV4-2
ATSRGQNTEAF,TRBV15
ASSQVGGKETQY,TRBV4-3
ATSKEEEAAYEQY,TRBV15
ASSMQGQETQY,TRBV6-6
ASSRYTSISNYGYT,TRBV28
ASSRDNEQF,TRBV4-1
ASTLRDRAYNEQF,TRBV28
ASSQETDTIY,TRBV18
ASSLVAGGPDTQY,TRBV5-1
SATRLETQY,TRBV20-1
ASSDSGRAGRDTQY,TRBV6-1
ASSPRGDFF,TRBV6-6
ASSSDRGPFYGYT,TRBV6-5
ASSLTSGERTDTQY,TRBV5-6
ASSRSATDNEQF,TRBV4-3
ASSYSRGLNEKLF,TRBV6-5
ASSERKGISDTQY,TRBV2
ASIPGQVGGAAQH,TRBV28
ASSSSEEEGYT,TRBV6-5